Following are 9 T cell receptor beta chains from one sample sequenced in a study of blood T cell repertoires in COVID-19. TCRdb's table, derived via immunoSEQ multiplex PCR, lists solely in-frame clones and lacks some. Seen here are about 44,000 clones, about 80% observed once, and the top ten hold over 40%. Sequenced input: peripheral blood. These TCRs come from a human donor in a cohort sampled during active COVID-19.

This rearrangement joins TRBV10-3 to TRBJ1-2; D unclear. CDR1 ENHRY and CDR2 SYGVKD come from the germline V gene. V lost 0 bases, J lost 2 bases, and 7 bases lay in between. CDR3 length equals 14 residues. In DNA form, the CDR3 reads TGTGCCATCAGTGAGTCGAACACGAACTATGGCTACACCTTC. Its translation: CAISESNTNYGYTF.

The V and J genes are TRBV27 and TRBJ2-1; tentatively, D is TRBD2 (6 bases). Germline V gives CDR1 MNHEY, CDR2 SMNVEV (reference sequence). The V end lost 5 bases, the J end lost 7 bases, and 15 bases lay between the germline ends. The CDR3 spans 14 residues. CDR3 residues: CASSPWDLRNEQFF. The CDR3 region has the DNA TGTGCCAGCAGTCCCTGGGACTTACGTAATGAGCAGTTCTTC.

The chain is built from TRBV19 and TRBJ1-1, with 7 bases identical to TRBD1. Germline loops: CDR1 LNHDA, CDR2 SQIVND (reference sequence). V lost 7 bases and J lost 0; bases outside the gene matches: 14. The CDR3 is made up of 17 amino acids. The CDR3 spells CASTPGDRISLNTEAFF. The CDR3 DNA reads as TGTGCCAGTACCCCGGGGGACAGAATTTCGCTGAACACTGAAGCTTTCTTT.

The DNA for the CDR3 is TGCAGCGTTGGTTCGGCGGATACCAATGAGCAGTTCTTC. Its translation is CSVGSADTNEQFF. The chain links TRBV29-1 to TRBJ2-1; D unclear. The germline V gene has CDR1 SQVTM and CDR2 ANQGSEA. This CDR3 is 13 amino acids long. V was cut by 4 bases and J by 6 bases, with 13 bases left in between.

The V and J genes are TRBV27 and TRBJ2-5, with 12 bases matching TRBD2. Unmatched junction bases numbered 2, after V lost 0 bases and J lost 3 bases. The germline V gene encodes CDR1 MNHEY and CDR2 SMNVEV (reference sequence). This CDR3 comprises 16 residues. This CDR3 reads CASSLSSSGGEETQYF. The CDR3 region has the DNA TGTGCCAGCAGTTTATCGTCTAGCGGGGGGGAAGAGACCCAGTACTTC.

The CDR3 DNA is TGTGCCAGCAGCTCCGGACAGGAGGACTATGGCTACACCTTC. It is translated as CASSSGQEDYGYTF. The chain has TRBV7-9 and TRBJ1-2; 7 nucleotides agree with TRBD1. Trimming removed 4 bases from V and 3 bases from J; junction bases left unmatched: 5. CDR1 is SEHNR and CDR2 is FQNEAQ in the germline V gene (reference sequence). The CDR3 is 14 residues long.

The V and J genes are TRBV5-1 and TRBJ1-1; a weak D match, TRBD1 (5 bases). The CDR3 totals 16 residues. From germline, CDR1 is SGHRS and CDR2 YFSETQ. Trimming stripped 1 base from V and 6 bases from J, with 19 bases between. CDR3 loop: CASSLPGDRRTAEAFF. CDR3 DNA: TGCGCCAGCAGCTTGCCGGGGGACCGTAGAACGGCTGAAGCTTTCTTT.

The CDR3 protein is CASSVEAFRRGTDTQYF. In DNA form, the CDR3 reads TGTGCCAGCAGCGTAGAGGCCTTCCGACGGGGCACAGATACGCAGTATTTT. V usage is TRBV9 and J usage is TRBJ2-3; the D is unclear. Germline V gene sequence: CDR1 SGDLS, CDR2 YYNGEE. The CDR3 has 17 amino acids. V was pared by 0 bases and J by 1 base, with 15 bases between.

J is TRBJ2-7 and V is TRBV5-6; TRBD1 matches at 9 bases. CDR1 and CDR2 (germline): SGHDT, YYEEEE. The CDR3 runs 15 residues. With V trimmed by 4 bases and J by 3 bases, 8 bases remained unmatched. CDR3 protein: CASSPSGTGSYEQYV. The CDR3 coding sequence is TGTGCCAGCAGCCCGTCTGGGACAGGGAGCTACGAGCAGTACGTC.